These 5 T cell receptor beta chains were sequenced from one sample in a study of blood T cell repertoires in COVID-19. The data were produced by immunoSEQ multiplex PCR, yet TCRdb's version contains in-frame clones alone and is incomplete. The data contain roughly 90,000 clones, roughly 83% of them singletons. Material: peripheral blood. Receptor source: a woman aged 80 or over with active or convalescent COVID-19.

The chain carries TRBV6-1 and TRBJ2-7; 10 positions agree with TRBD1. This CDR3 contains 15 residues. Trimming at V came to 3 bases and at J to 4 bases, leaving 6 bases not matched to a gene. Germline values: CDR1 MNHNS, CDR2 SASEGT. For the CDR3, the DNA is TGTGCCAGCAGTGACCGGGACAGGGGAGTTTACGAGCAGTACTTC. Translating it yields CASSDRDRGVYEQYF.

The chain has TRBV28 and TRBJ1-5; no clear D gene. Germline V gene lookup returns CDR1 MDHEN and CDR2 SYDVKM. V dropped 6 bases and J dropped 2 bases, with 20 bases sitting between them. The CDR3 has 17 residues. DNA of the CDR3: TGTGCCAGCAGACCCTCGAGTGCGGTGAGGCGCAATCAGCCCCAGCATTTT. Amino acids: CASRPSSAVRRNQPQHF.

The chain joins TRBV5-6 to TRBJ1-1, with a weak D call TRBD1 (5 bases). The CDR3 consists of 13 residues. The V gene lost 0 bases and the J gene lost 6 bases, with 9 bases spanning the gap. The germline V gene encodes CDR1 SGHDT and CDR2 YYEEEE. The CDR3 loop reads CASSLGGRAEAFF. In nucleotides, the CDR3 is TGTGCCAGCAGCTTGGGGGGCAGGGCTGAAGCTTTCTTT.

This clone was observed a handful of times. V usage is TRBV10-1 and J usage is TRBJ2-2; 7 bases line up with TRBD1. Germline V gene lookup returns CDR1 WNHNN and CDR2 SYGVQD (reference sequence). The CDR3 has 13 amino acids. Trimming removed 6 bases from V and 3 bases from J; junction bases left unmatched: 1. CDR3 nucleotides: TGCGCCAGCAGAGGGGGCGACACCGGGGAGCTGTTTTTT. Protein product: CASRGGDTGELFF.

The gene calls are TRBV3-1 (or the pseudogene TRBV3-2) and TRBJ2-7; D is unresolved. The CDR3 covers 13 residues. CDR1 and CDR2 (germline): LGHDT, YNNKEL (reference sequence). Deletions cut 4 bases from V and 1 base from J, with 8 bases between. The DNA of the CDR3 is TGTGCCAGCAGCCGAGACTTATCCTACGAGCAGTACTTC. This encodes CASSRDLSYEQYF.